This T cell receptor beta chain was recorded in a study of PD-1 blockade in classical Hodgkin lymphoma. Study-level findings and limits: By C4D1, CD4+ diversity increased significantly, especially in complete responders. Relapsed/refractory patients reportedly had the lowest baseline TCR diversity, below newly diagnosed patients, who were below healthy donors. Baseline diversity was lower in partial responders and progressors than complete responders. Individuals initiating nivolumab under 1 year after ASCT were excluded.

The method was immunoSEQ multiplex PCR; TCRdb's version includes in-frame clones alone and lacks a portion of them. The sample includes tens of thousands of clones, 70% to 90% seen only once; the top ten take 7% to 8.5%. The CDR3 totals 15 residues. The trim removed 7 bases at V and 4 bases at J, leaving 11 bases unmatched. Germline lookup yields CDR1 MNHEY and CDR2 SVGAGI. Time point meaning: cycle 4 day 1 (C4D1), after about 6 weeks of nivolumab. With no exception, relapse followed autologous stem cell transplantation in all patients, and brentuximab vedotin exposure varied. Turning to this clone: The antigen is not known.

The source is a human donor with classical Hodgkin lymphoma. The rearrangement joins TRBV6-5 to TRBJ1-2; 8 bases line up with TRBD1. The specimen was peripheral blood mononuclear cells (PBMCs), collected before the fourth cycle of nivolumab. The CDR3 bases are TGTGCCAGCAACCCACAGGGGGGGCAATCCTATGGCTACACCTTC. This translates into CASNPQGGQSYGYTF.